Described below is a single T cell receptor beta chain sequence and its context. The data are from a study of T cells in Graves' hyperthyroidism and ophthalmopathy. Amplification yielded TCR beta CDR3 regions, with RNA transcripts as the source. An initial round of RT-PCR targeting the TCR CDR3 relied on the HTBI primer set. In TCRdb, the multiplex PCR reads were re-called with MiXCR into one record per CDR3 protein. The data contain about 480,000 distinct CDR3 sequences, approximately 15% of them singletons. This CDR3 is built from 13 residues. After removal of 4 bases from V and 8 bases from J, the junction contained 6 bases not matched to a gene. The germline CDR1 and CDR2 sequences are SEHNR and FQNEAQ (reference sequence). Calling Graves' hyperthyroidism stable meant ophthalmopathy did not progress within 18 months.

The receptor comes from a woman in her late teens or twenties with Graves' hyperthyroidism. Specimen: blood. This chain uses TRBV7-9 with TRBJ1-2; the match to TRBD1 covers 8 bases. This CDR3 is CASSSGQAGGYTF. Here the CDR3 DNA reads TGTGCCAGCAGCTCGGGACAGGCGGGGGGCTACACCTTC.